These 28 T cell receptor beta chains were sequenced from one sample in a study of shared clonotypes between healthy human individuals (dated by TCRdb to 2020 to 2021). CD8 naive samples consisted of CD45RO-negative cells that were positively selected for CCR7, yielding a CD45RA+CCR7+ population without TemRA cells. The library relied on the immunoSEQ multiplex PCR assay. As stored in TCRdb, this immuneACCESS dataset retains in-frame rearrangements with V and J assigned. A fraction of the clones does not appear; measured against another copy, unresolved V genes explain less than half of the discrepancy, and the remainder lacks a known reason. The table for this sample lists around 2.1 million clones; 85% to 95% of them were counted only once. About 1.8% of the sample lies in the top ten. Sequencing input: naive CD8+ T cells from PBMCs. The sample's cell subset or site label is to be understood as: CD45RA+CCR7+. The receptor source for this set is a man younger than 35 in good health. Some clones in this sample may be carry-over from other donors' samples.

To note about this clone: The sample holds other DNA sequences that translate to the same CDR3. The rearrangement uses TRBV7-9 and TRBJ1-5, with 7 bases that match TRBD1. This CDR3 region has 14 residues. The V gene's germline CDR1 is SEHNR and CDR2 FQNEAQ (reference sequence). The V and J ends lost 5 bases and 3 bases, in that order; junction bases with no gene match: 4. The CDR3 spells CASSPGTANQPQHF. CDR3 coding DNA: TGTGCCAGCAGCCCCGGGACAGCCAATCAGCCCCAGCATTTT.

V is TRBV7-6 and J is TRBJ2-1; no clear D. The V gene's germline CDR1 is SGHVS and CDR2 FNYEAQ. The CDR3 contains 12 residues. Trimming removed 5 bases at V and 7 bases at J, with 9 bases between. CDR3 coding DNA: TGTGCCAGCAGCCTAGGGTTGAATGAGCAGTTCTTC. It yields the protein CASSLGLNEQFF. Looking up the rest from reference TRBV7-6 and TRBJ2-1 gives the full variable domain: GAGVSQSPRYKVTKRGQDVALRCDPISGHVSLYWYRQALGQGPEFLTYFNYEAQQDKSGLPNDRFSAERPEGSISTLTIQRTEQRDSAMYRCASSLGLNEQFFGPGTRLTVL.

The CDR3 coding sequence is TGTGCCAGTAGGGACAGGGGGCTTCGGGCCACTGAAGCTTTCTTT. Amino acid sequence: CASRDRGLRATEAFF. The chain joins TRBV19 to TRBJ1-1; TRBD1 aligns across 11 bases. Per the germline V gene, CDR1 is LNHDA and CDR2 is SQIVND (reference sequence). The CDR3 is 15 residues long. Trimming removed 6 bases from V and 4 bases from J; junction bases left unmatched: 7.

This chain uses TRBV28 with TRBJ1-2; D is undetermined. CDR1 is MDHEN, CDR2 SYDVKM, per germline. This CDR3 region has 16 residues. Trimming took 3 bases from V and 0 from J, leaving 14 bases between them. In DNA, the CDR3 is TGTGCCAGCAGTTTGGCCTCGGCATCTTCTAACTATGGCTACACCTTC. It translates to CASSLASASSNYGYTF.

This chain links TRBV14 with TRBJ2-7, with 11 bases matching TRBD2. The CDR3 has 14 residues. The germline V gene has CDR1 SGHDN and CDR2 FVKESK. J lost 4 bases, V lost 4 bases, and 3 bases had no gene match. CDR3 coding DNA: TGTGCCAGCAGCCTGGGACTAGCGGAGTACGAGCAGTACTTC. The encoded protein is CASSLGLAEYEQYF.

The V call is TRBV7-6, the J call TRBJ2-5; 10 nucleotides agree with TRBD2. From germline, CDR1 is SGHVS and CDR2 FNYEAQ. With 3 bases clipped from V and 4 bases from J, the junction kept 14 bases outside the gene matches. The CDR3 runs to 18 residues. As DNA, the CDR3 is TGTGCCAGCAGCTTCCGACCTGGGTTAGCGGGAGGTTCAGAGACCCAGTACTTC. Translated: CASSFRPGLAGGSETQYF.

The CDR3 sequence is CASSLGAGVVNEQFF. The CDR3 coding sequence is TGTGCCAGCAGCTTGGGGGCAGGGGTGGTCAATGAGCAGTTCTTC. The genes are TRBV5-6 and TRBJ2-1; D may be TRBD1 (6 bases). Trimming cost V 0 bases and J 6 bases, with 13 bases left between them. Germline-derived CDR1 and CDR2 are SGHDT and YYEEEE. There are 15 residues in the CDR3.

A note on this clone: The identical CDR3 is also encoded by other nucleotide sequences in the sample. The V and J genes are TRBV29-1 and TRBJ2-7; TRBD2 is a possible D gene (6 bases). The CDR3 is made up of 12 amino acids. Trimming took 5 bases from V and 0 from J, leaving 8 bases between them. Germline-derived CDR1 and CDR2 are SQVTM and ANQGSEA. The CDR3 DNA reads TGCAGCGTTTTAGCGGCCTCCTACGAGCAGTACTTC. Translating it yields CSVLAASYEQYF.

The rearrangement uses TRBV2 and TRBJ2-7, with 7 positions matching TRBD1. The CDR3 length is 15 residues. CDR1 and CDR2 (germline): SNHLY, FYNNEI. J lost 3 bases, V lost 8 bases, and 13 bases had no gene match. The CDR3 sequence: CASLQSRDRIYEQYF. The CDR3 coding sequence is TGTGCCAGCTTACAGTCTCGGGACAGAATCTACGAGCAGTACTTC.

The chain combines TRBV5-4 with TRBJ2-1; D is unresolved. V gave up 4 bases and J gave up 10 bases, with 9 bases separating them. CDR1 is SGHNT and CDR2 is YYREEE in the germline V gene (reference sequence). The length of the CDR3 is 11 residues. The chain's CDR3 is CASSAEREQFF. The CDR3 nucleotides read TGTGCCAGCAGCGCGGAGCGAGAGCAGTTCTTC.

This chain joins TRBV2 and TRBJ2-3; no firm D call. Germline values: CDR1 SNHLY, CDR2 FYNNEI. The CDR3 has 14 amino acids. The V gene lost 4 bases and the J gene lost 7 bases, with 15 bases spanning the gap. This CDR3 is CASSAHIAAHTQYF. The CDR3 DNA sequence: TGTGCCAGCAGTGCCCATATAGCCGCTCATACGCAGTATTTT. Together with reference TRBV2 and TRBJ2-3, the CDR3 gives the full variable domain: EPEVTQTPSHQVTQMGQEVILRCVPISNHLYFYWYRQILGQKVEFLVSFYNNEISEKSEIFDDQFSVERPDGSNFTLKIRSTKLEDSAMYFCASSAHIAAHTQYFGPGTRLTVL.

The chain carries TRBV5-5 and TRBJ2-7, with 7 bases fitting TRBD1. V dropped 7 bases and J dropped 7; count of bases not matched to a gene: 11. The length of the CDR3 is 13 residues. Germline loops: CDR1 SGHKS, CDR2 YYEKEE (reference sequence). In nucleotides, the CDR3 is TGTGCCAGCTGGGCAGACAGGGTGGGAGAGCAGTACTTC. This translates into CASWADRVGEQYF.

The genes are TRBV2 and TRBJ2-7; 8 bases are a match to TRBD2. J lost 0 bases, V lost 6 bases, and 7 bases had no gene match. This CDR3 has 15 amino acids. CDR1 and CDR2 from the germline V gene are SNHLY and FYNNEI. CDR3: CASRDTAGVSYEQYF. In nucleotides, the CDR3 is TGTGCCAGCAGAGACACAGCGGGGGTCTCCTACGAGCAGTACTTC.

This clone was seen once. The chain carries TRBV28 and TRBJ2-3; D is unresolved. Germline values: CDR1 MDHEN, CDR2 SYDVKM. V lost 5 bases to trimming and J lost 6 bases, with 15 bases between them. This CDR3 is 14 amino acids long. CDR3 sequence: CASSDIKGQDTQYF. In DNA, the CDR3 is TGTGCCAGCAGTGATATTAAAGGCCAGGATACGCAGTATTTT.

This clone has just one count. The rearrangement links TRBV27 to TRBJ2-1; D may match TRBD1 or TRBD2 (6 bases each). V lost 3 bases, J lost 7 bases, and 13 bases lay in between. CDR3 length: 14 amino acids. Germline values: CDR1 MNHEY, CDR2 SMNVEV (reference sequence). The CDR3 protein is CASSLLRGVNEQFF. The CDR3 DNA reads as TGTGCCAGCAGTTTGTTGAGGGGGGTGAATGAGCAGTTCTTC.

The chain carries TRBV6-5 and TRBJ2-6, with D possibly matching TRBD1 (7 bases). Trimming shortened V by 5 bases and J by 4 bases, and 12 bases separated the two germline ends. CDR3 length equals 15 residues. Looked up from germline, CDR1 is MNHEY and CDR2 is SVGAGI. The CDR3 nucleotides are TGTGCCAGCAGTCAGGGGGGTTTCGGGGCCAACGTCCTGACTTTC. Amino acid sequence: CASSQGGFGANVLTF.

The rearrangement joins TRBV15 to TRBJ2-3; D is unresolved. With 3 bases removed from V and 6 bases from J, the gap between germline ends came to 7 bases. Germline V gene data show CDR1 as LNHNV and CDR2 as YYDKDF (reference sequence). The CDR3 is 12 amino acids. The CDR3 nucleotides are TGTGCCACCAGCAGGGCCGTGGATACGCAGTATTTT. Its translation is CATSRAVDTQYF. The entire variable domain, with the rest obtained from reference TRBV15 and TRBJ2-3, is as follows: DAMVIQNPRYQVTQFGKPVTLSCSQTLNHNVMYWYQQKSSQAPKLLFHYYDKDFNNEADTPDNFQSRRPNTSFCFLDIRSPGLGDTAMYLCATSRAVDTQYFGPGTRLTVL.

This clone showed up just once. The genes are TRBV29-1 and TRBJ1-1, with D unresolved. The germline CDR1 and CDR2 sequences are SQVTM and ANQGSEA. With 3 bases removed from V and 1 base from J, the gap between germline ends came to 15 bases. The CDR3 has 15 amino acids. The DNA for the CDR3 is TGCAGCGTTGAGAGGGCCTCCTACGAGAACACTGAAGCTTTCTTT. This translates into CSVERASYENTEAFF. Full variable domain (missing parts from reference TRBV29-1 and TRBJ1-1): SAVISQKPSRDICQRGTSLTIQCQVDSQVTMMFWYRQQPGQSLTLIATANQGSEATYESGFVIDKFPISRPNLTFSTLTVSNMSPEDSSIYLCSVERASYENTEAFFGQGTRLTVV.

This chain uses TRBV5-3 with TRBJ2-1, with D perhaps TRBD1 (6 bases). TRBV5-3 is filed as an ORF, its function uncertain. The CDR3 contains 17 residues. Trimming removed 3 bases at V and 4 bases at J, with 20 bases between. CDR3 DNA sequence: TGTGCCAGAAGCTCAGACCAACAGGGCCCGGTATACAATGAGCAGTTCTTC. As protein: CARSSDQQGPVYNEQFF.

This clone has a single count. This chain links TRBV5-4 with TRBJ1-6; no clear D. Trimming removed 1 base at V and 6 bases at J, with 8 bases between. CDR1 is SGHNT and CDR2 is YYREEE in the germline V gene (reference sequence). The CDR3 spans 14 residues. CDR3 nucleotide sequence: TGTGCCAGCAGCTTGAGGCAGCTTAATTCACCCCTCCACTTT. The encoded protein is CASSLRQLNSPLHF.

The rearrangement joins TRBV11-3 to TRBJ2-1; D may be TRBD1 (6 bases). Trimming stripped 4 bases from V and 4 bases from J, with 17 bases between. In germline, CDR1 is SGHNT, CDR2 YENEEA. The CDR3 loop spans 16 amino acids. This chain's CDR3 is CASSSGANTLYNEQFF. DNA for the CDR3: TGTGCCAGCAGCTCAGGGGCGAACACCCTGTACAATGAGCAGTTCTTC.

The V gene is TRBV2, the J gene TRBJ2-7; tentative D call: TRBD1 (5 bases). The CDR3 spans 14 residues. V lost 0 bases, J lost 3 bases, and 9 bases lay in between. The germline V gene has CDR1 SNHLY and CDR2 FYNNEI. CDR3 residues: CASSEAKGYYEQYF. DNA for the CDR3: TGTGCCAGCAGTGAAGCAAAGGGGTACTACGAGCAGTACTTC.

The chain links TRBV4-1 to TRBJ2-7; 8 bases are a match to TRBD1. The CDR3 consists of 16 residues. V lost 0 bases and J lost 0; bases outside the gene matches: 4. Germline CDR1 is MGHRA and CDR2 is YSYEKL. The CDR3 nucleotides are TGCGCCAGCAGCCAAGAGGCAGGGGGCGCCTCCTACGAGCAGTACTTC. Translating gives CASSQEAGGASYEQYF.

The gene calls are TRBV4-1 and TRBJ1-5; D gene unclear. The germline gives CDR1 MGHRA, CDR2 YSYEKL. The CDR3 loop spans 16 amino acids. Trimming cost V 1 base and J 0 bases, with 10 bases left between them. CDR3 DNA sequence: TGCGCCAGCAGCCAAGGTGGTGCAGCTAGCAATCAGCCCCAGCATTTT. Translating it yields CASSQGGAASNQPQHF.

The chain links TRBV19 to TRBJ1-1; D gene uncertain. The CDR3 spans 14 residues. In germline, CDR1 is LNHDA, CDR2 SQIVND (reference sequence). V dropped 3 bases and J dropped 8 bases, with 16 bases sitting between them. The CDR3 DNA is TGTGCCAGTAGTATTAGAGGCAGCCCCCGAGAAGCTTTCTTT. The encoded protein is CASSIRGSPREAFF. Full variable domain (missing parts from reference TRBV19 and TRBJ1-1): DGGITQSPKYLFRKEGQNVTLSCEQNLNHDAMYWYRQDPGQGLRLIYYSQIVNDFQKGDIAEGYSVSREKKESFPLTVTSAQKNPTAFYLCASSIRGSPREAFFGQGTRLTVV.

The V and J genes are TRBV4-1 and TRBJ1-2; no clear D. V shed 2 bases and J shed 2 bases, with 6 bases lying between them. The CDR3 has 13 residues. Germline CDR1 is MGHRA and CDR2 is YSYEKL. In DNA form, the CDR3 reads TGCGCCAGCAGCCAAAGGGAAAACTATGGCTACACCTTC. Its translation: CASSQRENYGYTF.

V and J are TRBV2 and TRBJ2-2, with a tentative D call TRBD1 (5 bases). Trimming stripped 2 bases from V and 4 bases from J, with 8 bases between. The germline CDR1 and CDR2 sequences are SNHLY and FYNNEI. There are 14 residues in the CDR3. The CDR3 sequence is CASSERQGTGELFF. The CDR3 bases are TGTGCCAGCAGTGAACGGCAGGGCACCGGGGAGCTGTTTTTT.

The rearrangement links TRBV28 to TRBJ2-7, with 9 bases aligning to TRBD2. Germline V gives CDR1 MDHEN, CDR2 SYDVKM. The junction had 6 bases not matched to a gene; V was cut back by 7 bases and J by 5 bases. CDR3 length: 13 amino acids. CDR3 nucleotides: TGTGCCAGCAAAGGTAGCGGGAGACACGAGCAGTACTTC. This encodes CASKGSGRHEQYF.